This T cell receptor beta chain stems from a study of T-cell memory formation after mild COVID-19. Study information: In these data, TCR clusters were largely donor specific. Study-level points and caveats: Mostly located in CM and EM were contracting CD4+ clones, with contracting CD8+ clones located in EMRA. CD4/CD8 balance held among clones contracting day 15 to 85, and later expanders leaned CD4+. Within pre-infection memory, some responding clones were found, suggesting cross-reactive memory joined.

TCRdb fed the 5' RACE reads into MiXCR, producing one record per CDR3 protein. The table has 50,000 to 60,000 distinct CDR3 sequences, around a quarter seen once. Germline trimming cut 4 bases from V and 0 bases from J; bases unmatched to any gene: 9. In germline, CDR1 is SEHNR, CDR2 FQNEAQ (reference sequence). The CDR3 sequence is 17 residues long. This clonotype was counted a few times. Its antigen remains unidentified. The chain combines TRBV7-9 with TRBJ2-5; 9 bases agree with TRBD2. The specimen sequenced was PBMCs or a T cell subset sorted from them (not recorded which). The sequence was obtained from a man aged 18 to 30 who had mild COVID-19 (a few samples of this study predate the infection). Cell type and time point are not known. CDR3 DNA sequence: TGTGCCAGCAGCTCCCGCCGGCCTAGCGGGGACCAAGAGACCCAGTACTTC. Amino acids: CASSSRRPSGDQETQYF.